The T cell receptor (beta chain) under discussion was sequenced for a study of OX40 agonist ivuxolimab in advanced cancers. Broadly, across the study: The costimulatory receptor OX40 (CD134) was targeted by ivuxolimab, a fully human IgG2 agonistic monoclonal antibody. Intravenous ivuxolimab was administered to patients every 2 weeks at six dose levels: 0.01, 0.1, 0.3, 1.5, 3 and 10 mg/kg. Of the 50 to 55 dose-escalation patients, hepatocellular carcinoma was present in about 19, melanoma in approximately 15, renal cell carcinoma in 9 and head and neck cancer in 9. In the dose-escalation cohort, approximately 82% of patients were male, and the mean age was roughly 60 years, with a range of about 23 to 85. Patients were allowed to have had prior anti-PD-1, anti-PD-L1 or anti-CTLA-4 therapy, and around 40% of the dose-escalation patients had previously received checkpoint inhibitors. Three dose-escalation patients achieved partial responses, one with hepatocellular carcinoma and two with cutaneous melanoma. Peripheral TCRbeta sequencing was intended to test whether TCR sequence diversity was altered and clonal T-cell expansion was caused by ivuxolimab. The monotherapy dose-escalation portion (N ≈ 55 patients) of the phase I ivuxolimab trial is reported in the paper. What the authors observed across the whole study: After ivuxolimab, CD8+ T cells had more expanded clones than CD4+ T cells on average. At doses from 0.1 to 3.0 mg/kg, clonal expansion was seen in both CD4+ and CD8+ blood T cells between baseline and week 6. Low levels of normalized T-cell clonal expansion were also seen in some patients who did not respond. Partial responders in the 0.1-3.0 mg/kg groups had among the lowest normalized peripheral clonal expansion, especially among CD8+ T cells. Antigen specificity was not determined for the clonally expanded peripheral T cells.

Measured from the cysteine to the phenylalanine, the CDR3 is 13 residues long. This entry keeps only the CDR3 DNA: 39 bases, framed from base 1. CDR1 and CDR2, looked up from the germline V gene, are SGHRS and YFSETQ. After removal of 6 bases from V and 4 bases from J, the junction retains 7 bases not matched to a gene. As regards this clone: The antigen it binds to is not known. No clone much larger than this one lies a single base away; base qualities are absent.

For sequencing of the TCRbeta CDR3 region, genomic DNA was extracted from the sorted cells. The immunoSEQ Assay was used to sequence the TCRbeta CDR3 regions. Drawn from immuneACCESS, this table holds only the in-frame rearrangements with V and J called that TCRdb kept. Clones are partly lost; checked studies trace under half to an unresolved V gene and leave the rest unexplained. The sample table records about 130,000 clones; 85% to 95% of these occur just once. Over 0.8% of the sample belongs to the ten largest clones. Patients with a history of autoimmune disease or receiving systemic immunosuppression were excluded from the trial. Peripheral blood for TCR sequencing was collected from all dose cohorts at baseline, on cycle 4 day 1, and on cycle 7 day 1. Samples were obtained from an open-label, multicenter, first-in-human phase I dose-escalation trial of ivuxolimab. Adults with locally advanced or metastatic melanoma, renal cell carcinoma, hepatocellular carcinoma or head and neck squamous cell carcinoma were enrolled in the trial. Before TCR sequencing, CD4+ T cells and CD8+ T cells were sorted from peripheral blood as separate populations.

The sequences come from CD4+ or CD8+ T cells sorted from blood, collected in a trial of the OX40 agonist ivuxolimab. The chain employs TRBV5-1 and TRBJ2-7, and 7 junction bases match TRBD1. The clonotype originates from an adult with an advanced solid tumor such as melanoma, head and neck, liver or kidney cancer. The nucleotides read TGCGCCAGCAACCAGGACAGGCCATACGAGCAGTACTTC. This codes for CASNQDRPYEQYF.